This T cell receptor (beta chain) stems from a study of blood T cell repertoires in COVID-19. Study-wide context: The samples span acute and convalescent COVID-19 from the United States, Italy and Spain. Nucleic acid was either cDNA or gDNA, and it came from T cells, B-cell-depleted T cells, or PBMCs.

The CDR3 is 11 amino acids. CDR1 and CDR2 (germline): WSHSY, SAAADI. V was cut by 7 bases and J by 2 bases, with 4 bases left in between. In the original processing: Researchers report that nucleated cell counts were estimated from reference gene primer amplification. Some clones are missing from TCRdb's copy, which holds only in-frame ones; the method was immunoSEQ multiplex PCR. The V and J calls and clone size come from that table; D and trimming were worked out from the DNA. The table records about 90,000 clones, 75% to 85% of them present only once. Sequences were obtained from peripheral blood. This chain uses TRBV10-2 with TRBJ2-3; D is undetermined. The receptor was derived from an older woman with acute or convalescent COVID-19. In nucleotides, the CDR3 is TGCGCCAGCACGGTCACAGATACGCAGTATTTT. It specifies CASTVTDTQYF.